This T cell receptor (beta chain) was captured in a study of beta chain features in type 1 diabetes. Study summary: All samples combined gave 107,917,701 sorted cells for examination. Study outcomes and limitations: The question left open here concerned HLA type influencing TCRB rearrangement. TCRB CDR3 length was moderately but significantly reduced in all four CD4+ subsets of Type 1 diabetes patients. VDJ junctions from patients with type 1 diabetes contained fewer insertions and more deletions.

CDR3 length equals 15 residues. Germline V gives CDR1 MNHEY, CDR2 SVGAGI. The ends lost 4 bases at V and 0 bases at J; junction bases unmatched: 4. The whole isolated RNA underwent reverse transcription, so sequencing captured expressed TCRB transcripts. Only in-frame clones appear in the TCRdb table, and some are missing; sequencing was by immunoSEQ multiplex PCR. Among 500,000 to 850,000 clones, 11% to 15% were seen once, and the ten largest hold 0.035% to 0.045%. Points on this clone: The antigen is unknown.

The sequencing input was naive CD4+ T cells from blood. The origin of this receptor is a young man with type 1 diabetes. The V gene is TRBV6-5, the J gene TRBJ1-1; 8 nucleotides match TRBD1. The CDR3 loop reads CASSSTGVVNTEAFF. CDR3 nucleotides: TGTGCCAGCAGTTCGACAGGGGTGGTGAACACTGAAGCTTTCTTT.